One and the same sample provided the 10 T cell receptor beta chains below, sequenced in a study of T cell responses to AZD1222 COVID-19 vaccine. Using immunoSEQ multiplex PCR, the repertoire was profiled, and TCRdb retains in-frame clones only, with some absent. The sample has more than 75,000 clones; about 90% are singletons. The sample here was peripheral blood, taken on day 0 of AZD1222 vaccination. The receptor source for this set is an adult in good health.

The CDR3: CASSAWKGANEKLFF. DNA for the CDR3: TGTGCCAGCAGCGCGTGGAAAGGGGCAAATGAAAAACTGTTTTTT. V gene TRBV9 combines with J gene TRBJ1-4; perhaps TRBD1 as D (5 bases). V was cut by 3 bases and J by 5 bases, with 14 bases left in between. This CDR3 has 15 amino acids. Per the germline V gene, CDR1 is SGDLS and CDR2 is YYNGEE.

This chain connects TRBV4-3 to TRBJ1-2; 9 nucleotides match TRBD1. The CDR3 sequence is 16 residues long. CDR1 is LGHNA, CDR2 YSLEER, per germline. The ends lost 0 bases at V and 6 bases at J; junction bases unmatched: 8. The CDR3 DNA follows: TGCGCCAGCAGCCAAGAATCTTCCGGGACAGGGAATGGCTACACCTTC. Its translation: CASSQESSGTGNGYTF.

The CDR3 nucleotides are TGTGCCAGCAGCTTCGCCGACGCCCCCCCGGCCCAGTACTTC. Its protein is CASSFADAPPAQYF. The chain combines TRBV5-5 with TRBJ2-5; D is ambiguous. V was clipped by 2 bases and J by 9 bases, with 17 bases between them. CDR1 and CDR2 (germline): SGHKS, YYEKEE (reference sequence). This CDR3 region has 14 residues.

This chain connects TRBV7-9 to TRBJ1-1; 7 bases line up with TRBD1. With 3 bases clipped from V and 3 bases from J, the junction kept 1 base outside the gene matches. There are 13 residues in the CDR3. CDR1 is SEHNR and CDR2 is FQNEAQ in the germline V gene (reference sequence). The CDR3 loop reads CASSFGQDTEAFF. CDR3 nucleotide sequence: TGTGCCAGCAGCTTTGGACAGGACACTGAAGCTTTCTTT.

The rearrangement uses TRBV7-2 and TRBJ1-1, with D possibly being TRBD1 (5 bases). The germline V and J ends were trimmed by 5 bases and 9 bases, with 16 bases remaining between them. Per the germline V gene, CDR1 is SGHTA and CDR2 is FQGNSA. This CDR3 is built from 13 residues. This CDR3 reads CASSNPGGEQAFF. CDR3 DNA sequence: TGTGCCAGCAGCAATCCTGGGGGTGAGCAAGCTTTCTTT.

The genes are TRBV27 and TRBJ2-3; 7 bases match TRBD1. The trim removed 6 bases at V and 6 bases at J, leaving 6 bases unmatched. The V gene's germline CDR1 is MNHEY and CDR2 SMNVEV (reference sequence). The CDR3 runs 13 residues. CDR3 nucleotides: TGTGCCAGCAGGACCACAGGGGTTGATACGCAGTATTTT. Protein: CASRTTGVDTQYF.

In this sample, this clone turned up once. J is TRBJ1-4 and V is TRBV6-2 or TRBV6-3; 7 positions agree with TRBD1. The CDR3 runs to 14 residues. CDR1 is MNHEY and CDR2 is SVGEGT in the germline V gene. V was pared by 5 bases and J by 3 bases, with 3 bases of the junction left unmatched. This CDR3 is CASSRDSANEKLFF. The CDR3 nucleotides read TGTGCCAGCAGTCGGGACAGCGCTAATGAAAAACTGTTTTTT.

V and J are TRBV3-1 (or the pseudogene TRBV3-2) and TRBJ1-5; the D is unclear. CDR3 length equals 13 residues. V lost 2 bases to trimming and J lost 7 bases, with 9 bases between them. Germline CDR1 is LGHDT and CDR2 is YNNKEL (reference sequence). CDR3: CASSQTWSQPQHF. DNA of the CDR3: TGTGCCAGCAGCCAAACATGGTCGCAGCCCCAGCATTTT.

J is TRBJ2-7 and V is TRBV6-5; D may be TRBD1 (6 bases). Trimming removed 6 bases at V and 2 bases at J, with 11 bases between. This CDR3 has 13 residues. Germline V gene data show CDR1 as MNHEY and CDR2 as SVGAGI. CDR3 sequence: CASRTQGPYEQYF. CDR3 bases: TGTGCCAGCAGGACACAGGGACCCTACGAGCAGTACTTC.

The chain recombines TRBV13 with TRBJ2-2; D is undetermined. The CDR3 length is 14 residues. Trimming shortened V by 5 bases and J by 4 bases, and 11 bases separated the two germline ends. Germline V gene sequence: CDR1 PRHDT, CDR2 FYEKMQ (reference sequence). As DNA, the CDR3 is TGTGCCAGCAGCCCCGGACCGAGCACCGGGGAGCTGTTTTTT. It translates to CASSPGPSTGELFF.